The sequence of this T cell receptor beta chain was determined in a study of blood T cell repertoires in COVID-19. Study summary: T cells, B-cell-depleted T cells, or PBMCs provided the cDNA or gDNA that served as material.

Generated by immunoSEQ multiplex PCR, the TCRdb table keeps only in-frame clones and is missing some. The table records about 150,000 clones, around 79% of them present only once. Sequencing input: peripheral blood. This sequence was found in a man aged 80 or over with acute or convalescent COVID-19.

CDR3 DNA sequence: TGTGCCAGCAGTTACGCGCTAGCACGGGAGCAGTACGTC. It translates to CASSYALAREQYV. V is TRBV6-2 or TRBV6-3 and J is TRBJ2-7; the D gene is possibly TRBD2 (5 bases). V was shortened by 2 bases and J by 7 bases, with 12 bases between the two germline ends. Germline V gives CDR1 MNHEY, CDR2 SVGEGT. The CDR3 loop spans 13 amino acids.